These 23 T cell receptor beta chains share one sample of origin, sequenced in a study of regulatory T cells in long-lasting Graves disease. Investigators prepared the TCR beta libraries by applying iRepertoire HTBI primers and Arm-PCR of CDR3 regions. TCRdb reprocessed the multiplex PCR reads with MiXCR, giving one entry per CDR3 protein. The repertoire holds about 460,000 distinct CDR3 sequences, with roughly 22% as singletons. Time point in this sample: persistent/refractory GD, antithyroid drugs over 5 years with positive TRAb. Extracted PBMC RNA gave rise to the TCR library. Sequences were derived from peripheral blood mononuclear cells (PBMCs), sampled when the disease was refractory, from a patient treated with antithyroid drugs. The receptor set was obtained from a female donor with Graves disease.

Written as DNA, the CDR3 is TGTGCCAGCAGTATCCCTTCGGGGGGGGCCACAGATACGCAGTATTTT. Its translation: CASSIPSGGATDTQYF. The rearrangement links TRBV28 to TRBJ2-3; 8 nucleotides match TRBD2. This CDR3 has 16 residues. V shed 5 bases, J shed 2 bases, and the junction held 9 bases outside the gene matches. Germline values: CDR1 MDHEN, CDR2 SYDVKM.

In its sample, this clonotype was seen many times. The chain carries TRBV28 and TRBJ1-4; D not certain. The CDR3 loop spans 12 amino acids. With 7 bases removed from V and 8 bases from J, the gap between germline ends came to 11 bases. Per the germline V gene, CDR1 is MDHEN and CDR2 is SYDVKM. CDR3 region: CASTGFGEKLFF. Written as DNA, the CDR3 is TGTGCCAGCACGGGTTTTGGGGAAAAACTGTTTTTT.

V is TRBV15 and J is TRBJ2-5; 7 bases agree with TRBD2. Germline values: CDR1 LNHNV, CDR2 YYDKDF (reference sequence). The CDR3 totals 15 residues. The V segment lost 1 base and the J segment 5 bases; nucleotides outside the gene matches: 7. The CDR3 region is CATSRVAGVQETQYF. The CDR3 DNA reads TGTGCCACCAGCAGAGTCGCGGGGGTTCAGGAGACCCAGTACTTC. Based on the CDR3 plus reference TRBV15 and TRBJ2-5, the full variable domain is DAMVIQNPRYQVTQFGKPVTLSCSQTLNHNVMYWYQQKSSQAPKLLFHYYDKDFNNEADTPDNFQSRRPNTSFCFLDIRSPGLGDTAMYLCATSRVAGVQETQYFGPGTRLLVL.

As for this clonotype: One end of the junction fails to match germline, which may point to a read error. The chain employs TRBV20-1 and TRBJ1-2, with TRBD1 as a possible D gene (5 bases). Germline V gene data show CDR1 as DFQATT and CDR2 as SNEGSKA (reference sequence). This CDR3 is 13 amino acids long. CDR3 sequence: CSASDSWDYGYTF. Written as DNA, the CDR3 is TGCAGTGCTAGTGATTCTTGGGACTACGGCTACACCTTC.

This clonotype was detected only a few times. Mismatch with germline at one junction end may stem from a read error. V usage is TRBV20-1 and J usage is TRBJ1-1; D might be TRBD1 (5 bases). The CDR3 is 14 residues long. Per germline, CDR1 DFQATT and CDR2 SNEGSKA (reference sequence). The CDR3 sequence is CNARARGDDTEAFF. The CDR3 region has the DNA TGCAATGCTAGGGCGAGGGGTGATGACACTGAAGCTTTCTTT.

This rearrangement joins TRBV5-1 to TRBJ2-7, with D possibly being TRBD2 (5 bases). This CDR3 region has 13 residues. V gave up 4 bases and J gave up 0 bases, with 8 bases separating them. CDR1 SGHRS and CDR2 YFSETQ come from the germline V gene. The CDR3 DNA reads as TGCGCCAGCAGCCGGGAAAGCTCCTACGAGCAGTACTTC. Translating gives CASSRESSYEQYF.

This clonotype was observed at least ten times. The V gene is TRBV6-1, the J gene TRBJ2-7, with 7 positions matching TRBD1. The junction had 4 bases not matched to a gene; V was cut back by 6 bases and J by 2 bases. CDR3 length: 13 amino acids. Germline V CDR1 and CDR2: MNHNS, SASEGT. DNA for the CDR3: TGTGCCAGCAGACGGACAGGCCCCTACGAGCAGTACTTC. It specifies CASRRTGPYEQYF.

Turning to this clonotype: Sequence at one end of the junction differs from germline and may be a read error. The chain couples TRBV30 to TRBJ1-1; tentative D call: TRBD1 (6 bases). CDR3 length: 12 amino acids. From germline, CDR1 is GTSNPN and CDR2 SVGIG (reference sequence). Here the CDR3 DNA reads TGTGCCTGGAGTCCAGGGGAGATTGAAGCTTCCTTT. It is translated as CAWSPGEIEASF. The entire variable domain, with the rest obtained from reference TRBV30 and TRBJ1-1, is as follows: SQTIHQWPATLVQPVGSPLSLECTVEGTSNPNLYWYRQAAGRGLQLLFYSVGIGQISSEVPQNLSASRPQDRQFILSSKKLLLSDSGFYLCAWSPGEIEASFGQGTRLTVV.

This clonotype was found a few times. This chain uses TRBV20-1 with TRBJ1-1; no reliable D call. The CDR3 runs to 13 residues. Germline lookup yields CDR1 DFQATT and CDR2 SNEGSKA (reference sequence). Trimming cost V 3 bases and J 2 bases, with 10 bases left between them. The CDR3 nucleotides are TGCAGTGCTAGTAGGCAGGCAAACACTGAAGCTTTCTTT. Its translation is CSASRQANTEAFF.

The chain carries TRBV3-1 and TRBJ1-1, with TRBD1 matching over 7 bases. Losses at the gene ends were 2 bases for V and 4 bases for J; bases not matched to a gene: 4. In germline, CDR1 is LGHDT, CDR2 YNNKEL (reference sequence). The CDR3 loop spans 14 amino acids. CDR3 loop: CASSQTQGSTEAFF. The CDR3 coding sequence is TGTGCCAGCAGCCAAACACAGGGGAGCACTGAAGCTTTCTTT.

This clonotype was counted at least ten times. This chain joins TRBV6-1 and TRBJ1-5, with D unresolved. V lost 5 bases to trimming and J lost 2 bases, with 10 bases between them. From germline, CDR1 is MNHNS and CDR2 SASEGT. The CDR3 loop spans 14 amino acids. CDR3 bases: TGTGCCAGCAGTAGCACTCGCGGCAATCAGCCCCAGCATTTT. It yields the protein CASSSTRGNQPQHF.

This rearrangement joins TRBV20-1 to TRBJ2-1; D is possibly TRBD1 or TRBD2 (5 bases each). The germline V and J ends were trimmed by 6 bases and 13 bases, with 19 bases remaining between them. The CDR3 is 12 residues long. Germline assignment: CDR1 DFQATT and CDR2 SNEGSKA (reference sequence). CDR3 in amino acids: CSAEGRQETQFF. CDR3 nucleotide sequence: TGCAGTGCCGAGGGACGGCAAGAGACCCAGTTCTTC.

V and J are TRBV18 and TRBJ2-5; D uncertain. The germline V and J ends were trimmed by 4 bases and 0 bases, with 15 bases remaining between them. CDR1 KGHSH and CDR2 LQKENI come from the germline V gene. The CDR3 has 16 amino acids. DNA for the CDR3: TGTGCCAGCTCACGCGACCCCGGCTATGACCAAGAGACCCAGTACTTC. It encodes CASSRDPGYDQETQYF.

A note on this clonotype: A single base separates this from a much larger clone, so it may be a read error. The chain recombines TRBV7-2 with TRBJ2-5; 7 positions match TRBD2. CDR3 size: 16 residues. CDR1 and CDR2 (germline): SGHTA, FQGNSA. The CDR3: CASSLAGGTNQETRYF. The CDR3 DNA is TGTGCCAGCAGCTTAGCGGGGGGGACTAACCAAGAGACCCGGTACTTC.

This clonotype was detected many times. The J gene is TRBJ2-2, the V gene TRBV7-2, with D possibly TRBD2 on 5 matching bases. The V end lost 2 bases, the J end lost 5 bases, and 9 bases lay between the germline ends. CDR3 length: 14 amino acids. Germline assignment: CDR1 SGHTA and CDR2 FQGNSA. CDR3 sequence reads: CASSLRLSTGELFF. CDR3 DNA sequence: TGTGCCAGCAGCTTAAGACTATCAACCGGGGAGCTGTTTTTT.

The CDR3: CAWRAPGHPNTGELFF. The CDR3 DNA reads TGTGCCTGGAGAGCCCCGGGACACCCCAACACCGGGGAGCTGTTTTTT. The rearrangement uses TRBV30 and TRBJ2-2; TRBD1 might be the D (6 bases). The length of the CDR3 is 16 residues. The germline CDR1 and CDR2 sequences are GTSNPN and SVGIG (reference sequence). The V end was cut by 3 bases, the J end by 2 bases, with 16 bases between.

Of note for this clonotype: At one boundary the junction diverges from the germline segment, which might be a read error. DNA of the CDR3: TGTGCCAGCAGTTACTCTTTCGGGGGCGCTGGAAACACCATATATTTT. It specifies CASSYSFGGAGNTIYF. The rearrangement links TRBV6-4 to TRBJ1-3; possibly TRBD1 for D (6 bases). CDR1 and CDR2 from the germline V gene are MRHNA and SNTAGT. This CDR3 has 16 amino acids.

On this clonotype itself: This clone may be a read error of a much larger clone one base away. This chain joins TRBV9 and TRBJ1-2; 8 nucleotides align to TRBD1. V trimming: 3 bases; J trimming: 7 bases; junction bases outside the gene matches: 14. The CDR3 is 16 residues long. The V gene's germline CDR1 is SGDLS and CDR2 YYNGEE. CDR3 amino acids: CASSDARDRGPSGYTF. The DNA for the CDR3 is TGTGCCAGCAGCGACGCACGAGACAGGGGCCCGTCTGGCTACACCTTC.

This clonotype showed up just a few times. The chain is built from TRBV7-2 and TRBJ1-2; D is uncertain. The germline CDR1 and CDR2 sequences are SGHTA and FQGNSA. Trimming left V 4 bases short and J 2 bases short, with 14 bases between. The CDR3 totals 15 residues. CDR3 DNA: TGTGCCAGCAGCTACCACCCGGGCCAGAACTATGGCTACACCTTC. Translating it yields CASSYHPGQNYGYTF.

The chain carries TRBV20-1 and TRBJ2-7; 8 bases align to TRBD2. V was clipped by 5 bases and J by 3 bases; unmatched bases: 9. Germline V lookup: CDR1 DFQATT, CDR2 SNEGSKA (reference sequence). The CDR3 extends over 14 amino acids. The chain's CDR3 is CSAAYPGTSYEQYF. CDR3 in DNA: TGCAGTGCTGCATACCCCGGGACTAGCTACGAGCAGTACTTC.

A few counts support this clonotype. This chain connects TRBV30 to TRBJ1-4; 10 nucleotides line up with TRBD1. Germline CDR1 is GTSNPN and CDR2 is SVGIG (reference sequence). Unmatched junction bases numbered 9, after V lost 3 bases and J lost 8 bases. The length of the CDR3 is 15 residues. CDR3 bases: TGTGCCTGGAGCCCAGGGGACAGGGGAACCGAAAAACTGTTTTTT. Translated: CAWSPGDRGTEKLFF.

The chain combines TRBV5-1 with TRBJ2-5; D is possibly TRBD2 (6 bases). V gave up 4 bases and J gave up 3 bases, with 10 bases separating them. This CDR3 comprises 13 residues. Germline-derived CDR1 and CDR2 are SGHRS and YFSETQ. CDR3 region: CASSGGYEETQYF. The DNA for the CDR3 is TGCGCCAGCAGCGGAGGGTACGAAGAGACCCAGTACTTC.

DNA of the CDR3: TGTGCCAGCAGCCCCGGCCGGGCGGGGGTTGATCAGCCCCAGCATTTT. It translates to CASSPGRAGVDQPQHF. V is TRBV7-2 and J is TRBJ1-5, with a tentative D call TRBD1 (5 bases). Trimming shortened V by 5 bases and J by 5 bases, and 19 bases separated the two germline ends. Germline CDR1 and CDR2: SGHTA and FQGNSA. This CDR3 has 16 residues.